The clone carrying this T cell receptor (beta chain) was seen repeatedly, ten times or more. Its antigen is not known. The data are from a study of T cells in Graves' hyperthyroidism and ophthalmopathy. The CDR3 regions of TCR beta were amplified from RNA transcripts. TCR CDR3 underwent first-round RT-PCR with the HTBI primer set. From the multiplex PCR reads, TCRdb called clonotypes with MiXCR, one entry per CDR3 protein. The top ten hold 30% to 35% of the sample, which has hundreds of thousands of distinct CDR3 sequences, just under 15% seen once. Findings and caveats of the study: Ophthalmopathy and stable hyperthyroidism were separated by a 13 V-J model.

V was pared by 4 bases and J by 5 bases, with 5 bases between. There are 12 residues in the CDR3. Germline loops: CDR1 KGHDR, CDR2 SFDVKD. This TCR came from a woman aged 25 to 39 with Graves' hyperthyroidism. Material: blood. The chain uses TRBV24-1 and TRBJ2-1; D not certain. DNA for the CDR3: TGTGCCACCAGTGACCCTCACAATGAGCAGTTCTTC. Translating it yields CATSDPHNEQFF.